Listed below are T cell receptor beta chains from one sample, sequenced in a study of cytomegalovirus exposure and HLA in healthy donors. Sequencing was performed with immunoSEQ multiplex PCR; in TCRdb, only in-frame clones are kept and a portion is missing. The table has about 200,000 clones, around 77% seen once. Sequenced input: PBMCs. The source of these receptors is a woman under 40 in good health and CMV-seronegative. CDR3s include the opening cysteine and the closing phenylalanine or tryptophan. A D gene is named only where the DNA matches it firmly. A row's size may be missing; if present it is once, few, many or a size class.

J,V,D,size,CDR3,DNA
TRBJ1-1,TRBV12-5,TRBD1,NA,CASGQRQGMNTEAFF,TGTGCTAGTGGTCAACGACAGGGGATGAACACTGAAGCTTTCTTT
TRBJ2-3,TRBV2,TRBD1,NA,CASSPDRTTQYF,TGTGCCAGCAGCCCGGACAGGACCACGCAGTATTTT
TRBJ2-7,TRBV6-1,NA,NA,CASSEEGASGQYF,TGTGCCAGCAGTGAAGAAGGGGCCAGTGGGCAGTACTTC
TRBJ1-1,TRBV4-2,NA,NA,CASSQVDRGPEAFF,TGTGCCAGCAGCCAAGTAGACCGAGGCCCTGAAGCTTTCTTT
TRBJ1-1,TRBV19,NA,NA,CASSSQHTEAFF,TGTGCCAGTAGTTCACAGCACACTGAAGCTTTCTTT
TRBJ1-4,TRBV29-1,NA,NA,CSVGGDAGTTNEKLFF,TGCAGCGTTGGGGGGGACGCGGGGACAACTAATGAAAAACTGTTTTTT
TRBJ1-5,TRBV11-2,NA,NA,CASSLNGPQHF,TGTGCCAGCAGCTTAAACGGGCCCCAGCATTTT
TRBJ2-5,TRBV5-4,TRBD1,NA,CASSFTGEETQYF,TGTGCCAGCAGCTTTACAGGGGAAGAGACCCAGTACTTC
TRBJ2-1,TRBV7-9,TRBD1,NA,CASSPDRVGYNEQFF,TGTGCCAGCAGCCCCGACAGGGTAGGATACAATGAGCAGTTCTTC
TRBJ2-2,TRBV7-9,NA,few,CASKGDNTGELFF,TGTGCCAGCAAGGGGGACAACACCGGGGAGCTGTTTTTT
TRBJ2-6,TRBV6-4,NA,NA,CASRGANRSGANVLTF,TGTGCCAGCAGGGGCGCCAACCGCTCTGGGGCCAACGTCCTGACTTTC
TRBJ2-3,TRBV5-6,TRBD1,once,CASSLDRGSVTDTQYF,TGTGCCAGCAGCCTCGACAGGGGGTCTGTCACAGATACGCAGTATTTT
TRBJ2-1,TRBV5-1,TRBD2,NA,CASSLEGGGDDEQFF,TGCGCCAGCAGCTTGGAAGGCGGGGGGGACGATGAGCAGTTCTTC
TRBJ2-7,TRBV28,TRBD2,NA,CASSLWGGSSYEQYF,TGTGCCAGCAGTTTATGGGGCGGGAGCTCCTACGAGCAGTACTTC
TRBJ1-1,TRBV18,NA,few,CASSPTVSTEAFF,TGTGCCAGCTCACCAACGGTAAGCACTGAAGCTTTCTTT
TRBJ2-1,TRBV28,TRBD2,NA,CASRTSGRYYNEQFF,TGTGCCAGCAGGACTAGCGGGAGGTACTACAATGAGCAGTTCTTC
TRBJ2-5,TRBV7-9,TRBD2,NA,CASSRLSAGGETQYF,TGTGCCAGCAGCCGCCTCTCAGCGGGAGGAGAGACCCAGTACTTC
TRBJ1-5,TRBV5-5,NA,once,CASSSRRWRRHHQPQHF,TGTGCCAGCAGCTCGCGTCGGTGGAGGCGCCACCATCAGCCCCAGCATTTT
TRBJ2-3,TRBV10-3,NA,few,CAISESREIPADTQYF,TGTGCCATCAGTGAATCCCGGGAAATACCGGCAGATACGCAGTATTTT
TRBJ1-4,TRBV5-4,TRBD1,few,CASSRMDRGGPYEKLFF,TGTGCCAGCAGCCGAATGGACAGGGGCGGGCCCTATGAAAAACTGTTTTTT
TRBJ1-2,TRBV7-3,TRBD1,NA,CASSPDRGTYGYTF,TGTGCCAGCAGCCCGGACAGGGGTACCTATGGCTACACCTTC
TRBJ1-2,TRBV9,TRBD1,NA,CASSVLTGHGYTF,TGTGCCAGCAGCGTGCTGACAGGGCATGGCTACACCTTC
TRBJ1-2,TRBV6-1,NA,NA,CASTEQGAYAGYPF,TGTGCCAGCACGGAGCAGGGCGCCTATGCTGGCTACCCCTTC
TRBJ1-2,TRBV2,NA,NA,CASSETELGYTF,TGTGCCAGCAGTGAGACGGAGTTGGGCTACACCTTC
TRBJ1-2,TRBV2,NA,NA,CASHRQDSNYGYTF,TGTGCCAGCCATAGGCAAGACAGCAACTATGGCTACACCTTC
TRBJ1-5,TRBV7-8,NA,NA,CASSLRSAVARSNQPQHF,TGTGCCAGCAGCTTAAGATCCGCGGTCGCCCGGAGCAATCAGCCCCAGCATTTT
TRBJ2-5,TRBV9,TRBD2,NA,CASSAGGVVLETQYF,TGTGCCAGCAGCGCGGGAGGGGTAGTGCTAGAGACCCAGTACTTC
TRBJ1-3,TRBV6-1,TRBD1,NA,CASSERGTGLLTFSGNTIYF,TGTGCCAGCAGTGAGCGCGGGACAGGGCTCTTAACTTTCTCTGGAAACACCATATATTTT
TRBJ1-1,TRBV7-9,NA,NA,CASKKLGGLDTEAFF,TGTGCCAGCAAAAAATTGGGGGGGTTGGACACTGAAGCTTTCTTT
TRBJ2-7,TRBV19,NA,once,CASSKRQGGAEEQYF,TGTGCCAGTAGTAAGAGGCAAGGGGGGGCGGAGGAGCAGTACTTC
TRBJ1-1,TRBV11-3,NA,once,CASSFARSTEAFF,TGTGCCAGCAGCTTCGCCCGCAGCACTGAAGCTTTCTTT
TRBJ2-7,TRBV7-9,NA,NA,CASTGSESASSYEQYF,TGTGCCAGCACCGGGAGCGAGAGCGCGTCCTCCTACGAGCAGTACTTC
TRBJ2-2,TRBV27,NA,NA,CASSLWGPGTGELFF,TGTGCCAGCAGTTTATGGGGGCCGGGCACCGGGGAGCTGTTTTTT
TRBJ2-7,TRBV7-3,NA,NA,CASSLTGRSEISPYEQYF,TGTGCCAGCAGCTTAACGGGGCGGAGTGAGATTTCCCCCTACGAGCAGTACTTC
TRBJ1-4,TRBV5-1,NA,NA,CASSPPAGGSNEKLFF,TGCGCCAGCAGCCCTCCGGCGGGGGGCTCTAATGAAAAACTGTTTTTT
TRBJ2-1,TRBV5-1,TRBD2,NA,CASSLWREGPGEQFF,TGCGCCAGCAGCTTGTGGCGGGAGGGCCCCGGGGAGCAGTTCTTC
TRBJ1-2,TRBV13,TRBD1,once,CASSLYWDSHGYTF,TGTGCCAGCAGCTTATACTGGGACAGTCATGGCTACACCTTC
TRBJ2-2,TRBV9,TRBD2,NA,CASSLGLAGINGELFF,TGTGCCAGCAGCCTGGGACTAGCGGGGATTAACGGGGAGCTGTTTTTT
TRBJ2-1,TRBV9,TRBD2,NA,CASSVKGASGGAWVDEQFF,TGTGCCAGCAGCGTAAAGGGGGCCAGCGGGGGGGCCTGGGTTGATGAGCAGTTCTTC
TRBJ2-1,TRBV4-1,NA,NA,CASSPLGQSSRNEQFF,TGCGCCAGCAGCCCACTAGGCCAGTCCTCACGGAATGAGCAGTTCTTC
TRBJ1-1,TRBV19,TRBD1,NA,CASREGASSTEAFF,TGTGCCAGTAGAGAGGGGGCGAGCAGCACTGAAGCTTTCTTT
TRBJ2-2,TRBV5-1,NA,NA,CASSIQEANTGELFF,TGCGCCAGCAGCATCCAGGAAGCGAACACCGGGGAGCTGTTTTTT